What follows describes a single T cell receptor beta chain. Methods used by the authors: Estimation of nucleated cell counts was performed using reference gene primer amplification. Measured with immunoSEQ multiplex PCR; TCRdb has only the in-frame clones, and not every one. V and J calls and clone size are as listed in that table; D and trimming were resolved from the DNA. This sample yields about 230,000 clones, of which more than 70% are seen a single time; around 2.9% belongs to the top ten. This record belongs to a study of blood T cell repertoires in COVID-19. About the study: Samples taken during acute and convalescent COVID-19 were collected in the United States, Italy and Spain. Sample material is recorded as cDNA or gDNA derived from T cells, B-cell-depleted T cells, or PBMCs.

Trimming took off 2 bases at V and 5 bases at J, with 9 bases between the two ends. CDR3 size: 13 residues. In germline, CDR1 is ENHRY, CDR2 SYGVKD. This receptor was taken from a woman aged 55 to 70 with acute or convalescent COVID-19. The sequencing sample was made of peripheral blood. The chain couples TRBV10-3 to TRBJ1-2; D is ambiguous. The CDR3 nucleotides are TGTGCCATCAGTGAGCGGGTTGGGTATGGCTACACCTTC. Protein sequence: CAISERVGYGYTF.